Listed here are 23 T cell receptor beta chains from one sample, sequenced in a study of blood T cells in healthy people across ages. A second PCR, run for about 7 to 11 cycles, used a sample-barcoded 5' primer plus a J-beta primer mix. TCRdb redid the calling of the 5' RACE reads with MiXCR, one entry per CDR3 protein. The table lists around 700,000 distinct CDR3 sequences, around a quarter of them singletons. The same sample was also used in a study of T cells of mothers and their children.

Sequencing input: blood. These receptor sequences come from a boy younger than 18 in good health.

This sequence joins TRBV6-2 or TRBV6-3 and TRBJ2-5, with 8 bases identical to TRBD2. V shed 6 bases, J shed 4 bases, and the junction held 10 bases outside the gene matches. Per the germline V gene, CDR1 is MNHEY and CDR2 is SVGEGT. The CDR3 has 15 residues. The CDR3 coding sequence is TGTGCCAGCAGCTCCCGGACTAGCCAAGGAGAGACCCAGTACTTC. Its protein is CASSSRTSQGETQYF.

The V and J genes are TRBV18 and TRBJ1-5; D gene unclear. The germline V and J ends were trimmed by 0 bases and 0 bases, with 12 bases remaining between them. CDR1 is KGHSH and CDR2 is LQKENI in the germline V gene. The CDR3 is 17 residues long. The CDR3 DNA sequence: TGTGCCAGCTCACCACCGTCAGGACCCTTTAGCAATCAGCCCCAGCATTTT. Its translation: CASSPPSGPFSNQPQHF.

This clonotype came up a few times. The CDR3 region has the DNA TGCGCCAGCAGCCAAGACTCCCCTGACAAGTCCTACGAGCAGTACTTC. Its protein product is CASSQDSPDKSYEQYF. This chain connects TRBV4-3 to TRBJ2-7; no reliable D call. Germline CDR1 LGHNA, CDR2 YSLEER. V was trimmed by 0 bases and J by 1 base, leaving 13 bases between them. The CDR3 contains 16 residues.

CDR3: CASSQEGTDRGYYEQYF. Written as DNA, the CDR3 is TGCGCCAGCAGCCAAGAAGGTACGGACAGGGGATACTACGAGCAGTACTTC. V usage is TRBV4-1 and J usage is TRBJ2-7; TRBD1 aligns across 9 bases. CDR1 is MGHRA, CDR2 YSYEKL, per germline. Trimming cost V 0 bases and J 3 bases; bases outside gene matches: 9. The CDR3 is 17 residues long.

The DNA of the CDR3 is TGTGCCATCACCCAGGGGCTGAACTATGGCTACACCTTC. Translated: CAITQGLNYGYTF. The chain joins TRBV10-3 to TRBJ1-2; the D gene is possibly TRBD1 (6 bases). V was shortened by 7 bases and J by 2 bases, with 11 bases between the two germline ends. The CDR3 sequence is 13 residues long. CDR1 ENHRY and CDR2 SYGVKD come from the germline V gene.

This clonotype was detected only once. The junction differs from germline at one of its ends, possibly a read error. The chain joins TRBV4-2 to TRBJ2-1; TRBD2 matches 11 bases. This CDR3 comprises 15 residues. The V gene's germline CDR1 is LGHNA and CDR2 YNFKEQ. The CDR3 here is CASSQTTSGSHEQFF. CDR3 sequence (DNA): TGTGCCAGCAGCCAAACAACTAGCGGGAGTCATGAGCAGTTCTTT.

This chain joins TRBV12-3 or TRBV12-4 and TRBJ2-1, with 9 bases aligning to TRBD1. Trimming took 8 bases from V and 6 from J; bases not matched to a gene: 11. This CDR3 is built from 15 residues. CDR3 coding DNA: TGTGCCAGCTCCTCTCCCGCGACAGGGGGCAATGAGCAGTTCTTC. Encoded protein: CASSSPATGGNEQFF.

This clonotype came up a few times. The chain has TRBV5-1 and TRBJ1-1; D is unclear. V shed 4 bases and J shed 4 bases, with 14 bases lying between them. Germline CDR1 reads SGHRS; CDR2 reads YFSETQ. The CDR3 runs to 14 residues. CDR3 nucleotide sequence: TGCGCCAGCAGCCTGGGCCTTCTTAGCACTGAAGCTTTCTTT. Translating it yields CASSLGLLSTEAFF.

The gene calls are TRBV3-1 and TRBJ2-7, with no clear D. Germline-derived CDR1 and CDR2 are LGHDT and YNNKEL (reference sequence). Between the trimmed V and J ends, which lost 3 bases and 2 bases, there was a span of 17 bases. The CDR3 loop spans 16 amino acids. The CDR3 DNA sequence: TGTGCCAGCAGCCATGCACCCGGGTCCGTGCCCTACGAGCAGTACTTC. Residues: CASSHAPGSVPYEQYF.

This chain connects TRBV28 to TRBJ2-5; 10 bases align to TRBD2. The J call could be wrong; TRBJ2-7 is a better fit for the DNA end. Germline CDR1 is MDHEN and CDR2 is SYDVKM. This CDR3 has 14 residues. The CDR3 DNA follows: TGTGCCAGCAGGCGGCTAGCGGGAGCGGTCGAGCAGTACTTC. Translation gives CASRRLAGAVEQYF.

Note on this clonotype: One junction end disagrees with the germline gene, perhaps due to a read error. The chain has TRBV7-9 and TRBJ2-1; 8 positions match TRBD1. The CDR3 covers 15 residues. Germline assignment: CDR1 SEHNR and CDR2 FQNEAQ (reference sequence). The CDR3 here is CANSLRQGAYNGQFF. The CDR3 nucleotides read TGTGCCAACAGCTTAAGGCAGGGGGCTTACAATGGGCAGTTCTTC.

The J gene is TRBJ1-2, the V gene TRBV29-1; D perhaps matches TRBD1 (5 bases). V was cut by 2 bases and J by 7 bases, with 8 bases left in between. This CDR3 spans 11 amino acids. CDR1 SQVTM and CDR2 ANQGSEA come from the germline V gene. DNA of the CDR3: TGCAGCGTTGAAATGGGGGGTGGCTACACCTTC. Translating gives CSVEMGGGYTF.

The V and J genes are TRBV6-6 and TRBJ1-4, with TRBD1 matching over 7 bases. The CDR3 loop spans 14 amino acids. V dropped 7 bases and J dropped 4; count of bases not matched to a gene: 6. From germline, CDR1 is MNHNY and CDR2 SVGAGI (reference sequence). The chain's CDR3 is CASTGQDINEKLFF. CDR3 DNA sequence: TGTGCCAGCACCGGACAGGACATTAATGAAAAACTGTTTTTT.

This clonotype appeared once. The CDR3 nucleotides are TGTGCCAGCAGCTTAGCCGGGCATAGCAATCAGCCCCAGCATTTT. It codes for CASSLAGHSNQPQHF. The chain links TRBV7-9 to TRBJ1-5; unclear D gene. The CDR3 sequence is 15 residues long. Germline V gives CDR1 SEHNR, CDR2 FQNEAQ (reference sequence). Trimming pared 0 bases from V and 0 bases from J, leaving 6 bases between.

This clonotype occurred a few times. The chain recombines TRBV7-3 with TRBJ1-1; tentative D call: TRBD1 (6 bases). CDR1 and CDR2 (germline): SGHTA, FQGTGA. V was shortened by 0 bases and J by 4 bases, with 9 bases between the two germline ends. This CDR3 is 14 amino acids long. The CDR3 DNA sequence: TGTGCCAGCAGCTTAACGGGGGCAAGCACTGAAGCTTTCTTT. Residues: CASSLTGASTEAFF.

The chain couples TRBV7-9 to TRBJ2-1; the D gene is possibly TRBD1 (6 bases). Trimming cost V 6 bases and J 10 bases, with 16 bases left between them. Looked up from germline, CDR1 is SEHNR and CDR2 is FQNEAQ (reference sequence). This CDR3 spans 13 amino acids. The CDR3 loop reads CASRNLTGTEQFF. The CDR3 nucleotides read TGTGCCAGCAGGAACCTCACCGGGACAGAGCAGTTCTTC. The full variable domain, completed using reference TRBV7-9 and TRBJ2-1, is DTGVSQNPRHKITKRGQNVTFRCDPISEHNRLYWYRQTLGQGPEFLTYFQNEAQLEKSRLLSDRFSAERPKGSFSTLEIQRTEQGDSAMYLCASRNLTGTEQFFGPGTRLTVL.

The chain employs TRBV2 and TRBJ1-4; tentative D call: TRBD1 (5 bases). CDR1 is SNHLY and CDR2 is FYNNEI in the germline V gene. CDR3 length: 15 amino acids. Trimming took off 7 bases at V and 0 bases at J, with 12 bases between the two ends. This CDR3 reads CASNDRPSTNEKLFF. The CDR3 DNA is TGTGCCAGCAATGACAGACCTTCAACTAATGAAAAACTGTTTTTT.

This clonotype has only a few counts. The chain employs TRBV2 and TRBJ1-1, with 9 bases lining up with TRBD1. CDR3 length: 13 residues. Germline CDR1 SNHLY, CDR2 FYNNEI. With V trimmed by 3 bases and J by 4 bases, 0 bases remained unmatched. The CDR3: CASSEDRGTEAFF. The CDR3 DNA reads TGTGCCAGCAGTGAGGACAGGGGCACTGAAGCTTTCTTT.

This chain uses TRBV12-3 or TRBV12-4 with TRBJ2-5, with TRBD1 matching 9 bases. The J call is uncertain, as TRBJ2-1 better fits the DNA end. This CDR3 comprises 15 residues. In DNA form, the CDR3 reads TGTGCCAGCAGTTTCGCCCCGGGACAGGGTGGTGAGCAGTTCTTC. This translates into CASSFAPGQGGEQFF.

This clonotype appeared a few times. The CDR3 DNA reads TGCGCCAGCAGCCAAGCGACAAGCGGGGGGGCCGCAGATACGCAGTATTTT. Residues: CASSQATSGGAADTQYF. This chain connects TRBV4-3 to TRBJ2-3; 10 nucleotides align to TRBD2. CDR1 and CDR2 (germline): LGHNA, YSLEER. The length of the CDR3 is 17 residues. With V trimmed by 1 base and J by 4 bases, 8 bases remained unmatched.

The gene calls are TRBV12-3 or TRBV12-4 and TRBJ1-4; D possibly corresponds to TRBD1 (6 bases). V dropped 8 bases and J dropped 0 bases, with 10 bases sitting between them. CDR3 length: 14 residues. The CDR3 region has the DNA TGTGCCAGCGGGGGGGCCACAACTAATGAAAAACTGTTTTTT. Protein product: CASGGATTNEKLFF.

The CDR3: CSGRQGDRDTQYF. In nucleotides, the CDR3 is TGCAGCGGACGACAGGGGGACAGAGATACGCAGTATTTT. The chain is built from TRBV29-1 and TRBJ2-3; 9 bases are a match to TRBD1. V shed 7 bases, J shed 5 bases, and the junction held 7 bases outside the gene matches. Germline V gene lookup returns CDR1 SQVTM and CDR2 ANQGSEA. The CDR3 loop spans 13 amino acids.

This clonotype was counted only a few times. The chain employs TRBV11-1 and TRBJ2-1, with D possibly being TRBD1 (6 bases). From germline, CDR1 is SGHAT and CDR2 FQDESV (reference sequence). V lost 5 bases, J lost 0 bases, and 17 bases lay in between. CDR3 size: 17 residues. For the CDR3, the DNA is TGTGCCAGCAGCCTAGGGGGAGAGCTTCGCTCCTACAATGAGCAGTTCTTC. Translated: CASSLGGELRSYNEQFF.